This T cell receptor (beta chain) was observed in a study of blood T cell repertoires in COVID-19. V was trimmed by 1 base and J by 5 bases, leaving 17 bases between them. From germline, CDR1 is MNHEY and CDR2 SVGEGT. This CDR3 region has 16 residues. Method: immunoSEQ multiplex PCR; TCRdb's copy keeps in-frame clones and lacks some. Among 35,000 to 45,000 clones listed, 89% were seen once. This clone appeared a single time. The TCR was taken from a human donor in a cohort sampled during active COVID-19. The sequencing sample was made of peripheral blood. V and J are TRBV6-2 or TRBV6-3 and TRBJ1-2; tentative D call: TRBD1 (6 bases). CDR3 DNA: TGTGCCAGCAGTTACTTAAACAGGGTCCCTAGGTATGGCTACACCTTC. Protein product: CASSYLNRVPRYGYTF.